What follows describes a single T cell receptor (beta chain). This sample stems from a study of blood T cell repertoires in COVID-19. Sequenced by immunoSEQ multiplex PCR; TCRdb stores in-frame clones only, minus some. This sample has hundreds of thousands of clones, with roughly 80% found just once. Trimming removed 4 bases from V and 6 bases from J, with 19 bases in between. CDR1 is SGHTS and CDR2 is YDEGEE in the germline V gene. The CDR3 totals 16 residues. Membership in each cohort depended on participant-reported clinical history. The clonotype originates from a woman aged 50 to 65 who had been exposed to COVID-19. This chain links TRBV5-8 with TRBJ1-4; no definite D call. The sequencing input was PBMCs or T cells enriched from blood (not recorded which). The chain's CDR3 is CASSDVGDQKDEKLFF. CDR3 DNA: TGTGCCAGCAGCGACGTTGGAGATCAGAAGGATGAAAAACTGTTTTTT.